Listed below are T cell receptor beta chains from one sample, sequenced in a study of sequential checkpoint blockade in melanoma. This table comes from immunoSEQ multiplex PCR, and its TCRdb copy is limited to in-frame clones, with some not included. The sample carries about 10,000 clones, around 78% recorded once. The sequenced sample was CD8+ T cells sorted from blood (inferred from file names), obtained from a patient given nivolumab and ipilimumab in sequence. The origin of the receptors is a human donor with melanoma. Both conserved end residues are trimmed from each CDR3. D genes are given only for firm matches.

v_gene: TRBV7-3
j_gene: TRBJ2-5
d_gene: NA
CDR3aa: ASSLEFRETQY

v_gene: TRBV27
j_gene: TRBJ2-4
d_gene: TRBD1
CDR3aa: ASSWDSGSNIQY

v_gene: TRBV27
j_gene: TRBJ2-3
d_gene: NA
CDR3aa: ASLRDSPTDTQY

v_gene: TRBV9
j_gene: TRBJ2-1
d_gene: TRBD2
CDR3aa: ASSVTLAGDSPDNEQF

v_gene: TRBV5-1
j_gene: TRBJ2-4
d_gene: TRBD1
CDR3aa: ASSRGQSTAKNIQY

v_gene: TRBV27
j_gene: TRBJ1-3
d_gene: NA
CDR3aa: ASSSGLSGNTIY

v_gene: TRBV2
j_gene: TRBJ2-3
d_gene: TRBD2
CDR3aa: ASRARTSGSTDTQY

v_gene: TRBV29-1
j_gene: TRBJ1-5
d_gene: NA
CDR3aa: SVKAPGRQPQH

v_gene: TRBV27
j_gene: TRBJ1-2
d_gene: NA
CDR3aa: ASISTWGGAVEGYT

v_gene: TRBV2
j_gene: TRBJ1-1
d_gene: NA
CDR3aa: ASKTAVEAF

v_gene: TRBV13
j_gene: TRBJ1-2
d_gene: NA
CDR3aa: ASSLGPGGYT

v_gene: TRBV27
j_gene: TRBJ2-5
d_gene: NA
CDR3aa: ASSSRREETQY

v_gene: TRBV23-1
j_gene: TRBJ1-1
d_gene: NA
CDR3aa: ASSHNVRGQNTEAF

v_gene: TRBV5-6
j_gene: TRBJ2-1
d_gene: TRBD2
CDR3aa: ASSLPGLAGLGEQF

v_gene: TRBV29-1
j_gene: TRBJ2-3
d_gene: TRBD2
CDR3aa: SVSRLAGRTDTQY

v_gene: TRBV18
j_gene: TRBJ2-1
d_gene: NA
CDR3aa: ASSPYGGNEQF

v_gene: TRBV10-3
j_gene: TRBJ2-7
d_gene: TRBD1
CDR3aa: AISTNRGQGEQY

v_gene: TRBV5-8
j_gene: TRBJ1-1
d_gene: TRBD1
CDR3aa: ASSLQGAPSAF

v_gene: TRBV7-9
j_gene: TRBJ2-7
d_gene: TRBD1
CDR3aa: ASSSRDRLYEQY

v_gene: TRBV27
j_gene: TRBJ2-1
d_gene: NA
CDR3aa: ASNPSAFVYNEQF

v_gene: TRBV7-8
j_gene: TRBJ2-1
d_gene: NA
CDR3aa: ASSFNPGNEQF

v_gene: TRBV19
j_gene: TRBJ2-7
d_gene: NA
CDR3aa: ASSIAGALTYEQY

v_gene: TRBV27
j_gene: TRBJ2-2
d_gene: TRBD1
CDR3aa: ASSPRQGASGELF

v_gene: TRBV7-6
j_gene: TRBJ2-7
d_gene: NA
CDR3aa: ASSTGSEQY

v_gene: TRBV29-1
j_gene: NA
d_gene: TRBD1
CDR3aa: SVEDRANSYEQY

v_gene: TRBV27
j_gene: TRBJ2-2
d_gene: TRBD2
CDR3aa: ASSSSGLAGAGGELF

v_gene: TRBV7-2
j_gene: TRBJ2-7
d_gene: NA
CDR3aa: ASSSYGQREQY

v_gene: TRBV7-8
j_gene: TRBJ2-7
d_gene: NA
CDR3aa: ASSLVPFEQY

v_gene: TRBV6-1
j_gene: TRBJ2-1
d_gene: TRBD2
CDR3aa: ASSEGASGSNEQF

v_gene: TRBV30
j_gene: TRBJ2-7
d_gene: NA
CDR3aa: AWSVAKFNEQY

v_gene: TRBV6-1
j_gene: TRBJ1-1
d_gene: NA
CDR3aa: ASSEGTWFNEAF

v_gene: TRBV30
j_gene: TRBJ2-5
d_gene: TRBD2
CDR3aa: AWSGGGRTETQY

v_gene: TRBV21-1
j_gene: TRBJ1-4
d_gene: NA
CDR3aa: ASSRPFPRGYEKLF

v_gene: TRBV5-6
j_gene: TRBJ2-1
d_gene: TRBD1
CDR3aa: ASRWTGFSEQF

v_gene: TRBV5-1
j_gene: TRBJ1-4
d_gene: TRBD1
CDR3aa: ASSLAGTGDTTNEKLF

v_gene: TRBV2
j_gene: TRBJ1-2
d_gene: NA
CDR3aa: ASSELYGKNYGYT

v_gene: TRBV5-1
j_gene: NA
d_gene: NA
CDR3aa: ASSYGTRAYEQY

v_gene: TRBV27
j_gene: TRBJ2-3
d_gene: NA
CDR3aa: ASSSPGVTDTQY

v_gene: TRBV7-9
j_gene: TRBJ2-5
d_gene: TRBD2
CDR3aa: ASSLATSGGPGRTQY

v_gene: TRBV6-6
j_gene: TRBJ2-2
d_gene: TRBD1
CDR3aa: ASGQGEVTGELF

v_gene: TRBV10-2
j_gene: TRBJ1-1
d_gene: NA
CDR3aa: ASSESSGLNTEAF

v_gene: TRBV19
j_gene: TRBJ2-7
d_gene: NA
CDR3aa: ASSIGPVYEQY

v_gene: TRBV27
j_gene: TRBJ2-3
d_gene: NA
CDR3aa: ASSFSAGTDTQY

v_gene: TRBV6-5
j_gene: TRBJ2-6
d_gene: NA
CDR3aa: ASSYPQGSGANVLT

v_gene: TRBV11-2
j_gene: TRBJ1-2
d_gene: NA
CDR3aa: ASSLWPEHYGYT

v_gene: TRBV7-9
j_gene: NA
d_gene: NA
CDR3aa: ASSLGPGNSYEQY

v_gene: TRBV19
j_gene: TRBJ2-4
d_gene: TRBD2
CDR3aa: ASNMGLAVTKNIQY

v_gene: TRBV19
j_gene: TRBJ2-3
d_gene: TRBD1
CDR3aa: ASSFGTGADTQY

v_gene: TRBV5-4
j_gene: TRBJ1-2
d_gene: TRBD1
CDR3aa: ASSDATGFRQYGYT